The 15 T cell receptor beta chains reported below all come from one sample, sequenced in a study of T cells after yellow fever vaccination (dated by TCRdb to between 2018 and 2020). The sample's treatment or condition label, decoded: live attenuated yellow fever vaccine strain. Library preparation used 5' RACE. Sequencer: Illumina HiSeq 2500. The public sequencing data were trimmed at Q25 with fastp and processed into clonotypes with MiXCR by TCRdb, which kept only in-frame beta chains. Each entry is one CDR3 protein sequence, shown with its most common DNA and genes. The sample records hundreds of thousands of distinct CDR3 sequences, approximately 13% of which are singletons. Of the sample, more than 13% is held by the ten largest clones. The sequenced sample was PBMCs, obtained on the day of the yellow fever booster vaccination. The receptors shown here come from a man aged 25-45 years who received the YFV17D yellow fever vaccine.

The J gene is TRBJ1-2, the V gene TRBV7-9; D is ambiguous. The CDR3 is 12 residues long. The germline gives CDR1 SEHNR, CDR2 FQNEAQ (reference sequence). V lost 1 base, J lost 5 bases, and 5 bases lay in between. This chain's CDR3 is CASSLVPYGYTF. In DNA, the CDR3 is TGTGCCAGCAGCTTAGTCCCATATGGCTACACCTTC.

This clonotype was found a few times. The chain has TRBV5-1 and TRBJ2-3; D not resolved. CDR1 is SGHRS and CDR2 is YFSETQ in the germline V gene. V shed 2 bases and J shed 5 bases, with 12 bases lying between them. The CDR3 covers 14 residues. Here the CDR3 DNA reads TGCGCCAGCAGCTTCTCCACACTGAGAGATACGCAGTATTTT. Encoded protein: CASSFSTLRDTQYF.

In this sample, this clonotype turned up a few times. This chain connects TRBV4-2 to TRBJ2-2, with D hard to call. From germline, CDR1 is LGHNA and CDR2 YNFKEQ. Between the trimmed V and J ends, which lost 0 bases and 7 bases, there was a span of 6 bases. The CDR3 runs 13 residues. CDR3 loop: CASSQDRDGELFF. The CDR3 DNA sequence: TGTGCCAGCAGCCAAGATAGGGACGGGGAGCTGTTTTTT.

The table lists this clonotype with a few counts. The chain employs TRBV4-3 and TRBJ2-2; D uncertain. The V gene's germline CDR1 is LGHNA and CDR2 YSLEER. The CDR3 totals 13 residues. V was shortened by 1 base and J by 7 bases, with 7 bases between the two germline ends. The CDR3 bases are TGCGCCAGCAGCCAAGTCGTCAGCGGGGAGCTGTTTTTT. Protein sequence: CASSQVVSGELFF.

This clonotype was observed a handful of times. V is TRBV27 and J is TRBJ1-5; D ambiguous. CDR1 is MNHEY, CDR2 SMNVEV, per germline (reference sequence). Trimming removed 8 bases from V and 2 bases from J, with 13 bases in between. The CDR3 sequence is 14 residues long. CDR3 loop: CASQAERGNQPQHF. In nucleotides, the CDR3 is TGTGCCAGCCAAGCCGAGAGGGGCAATCAGCCCCAGCATTTT.

The chain couples TRBV4-1 to TRBJ2-1; D call uncertain. The V gene lost 1 base and the J gene lost 4 bases, with 14 bases spanning the gap. This CDR3 has 16 amino acids. The V gene's germline CDR1 is MGHRA and CDR2 YSYEKL. The CDR3 DNA reads TGCGCCAGCAGCCAAGTGGTGTCGGCGGATTACAATGAGCAGTTCTTC. Its translation: CASSQVVSADYNEQFF.

There are many counts of this clonotype. The chain links TRBV28 to TRBJ2-1; D gene ambiguous. The V end was cut by 3 bases, the J end by 0 bases, with 12 bases between. This CDR3 is built from 16 residues. Germline V CDR1 and CDR2: MDHEN, SYDVKM. CDR3: CASSLSGPGSYNEQFF. The CDR3 DNA is TGTGCCAGCAGTTTGTCTGGGCCTGGCTCCTACAATGAGCAGTTCTTC.

The J gene is TRBJ2-7, the V gene TRBV15; D is undetermined. Trimming shortened V by 5 bases and J by 1 base, and 18 bases separated the two germline ends. CDR1 is LNHNV, CDR2 YYDKDF, per germline (reference sequence). This CDR3 spans 16 amino acids. This CDR3 is CATSGSDVSGSYEQYF. The CDR3 DNA sequence: TGTGCCACCAGCGGATCCGACGTTTCTGGGTCCTACGAGCAGTACTTC.

This clonotype was seen a few times. This chain links TRBV6-2 or TRBV6-3 with TRBJ2-4; 12 bases match TRBD2. Losses at the gene ends were 5 bases for V and 0 bases for J; bases not matched to a gene: 2. CDR1 and CDR2 from the germline V gene are MNHEY and SVGEGT. This CDR3 is built from 16 residues. The CDR3 region is CASSPLAGGAKNIQYF. The CDR3 bases are TGTGCCAGCAGTCCACTAGCGGGAGGAGCCAAAAACATTCAGTACTTC.

This clonotype occurred a few times. The chain links TRBV20-1 to TRBJ2-3; TRBD1 matches at 7 bases. This CDR3 spans 14 amino acids. In germline, CDR1 is DFQATT, CDR2 SNEGSKA (reference sequence). The trim removed 0 bases at V and 2 bases at J, leaving 2 bases unmatched. CDR3 in amino acids: CSARDDRVTDTQYF. The CDR3 DNA follows: TGCAGTGCTAGAGATGACAGGGTCACAGATACGCAGTATTTT.

The V and J genes are TRBV3-1 and TRBJ2-5, with 8 positions matching TRBD2. V lost 2 bases, J lost 5 bases, and 1 base stayed unmatched. Germline V gives CDR1 LGHDT, CDR2 YNNKEL (reference sequence). The CDR3 has 13 amino acids. CDR3 in DNA: TGTGCCAGCAGCCAAAGACTAGCGGAGACCCAGTACTTC. Protein: CASSQRLAETQYF.

This clonotype was detected only a few times. The V gene is TRBV25-1, the J gene TRBJ2-2; 9 bases align to TRBD1. V dropped 6 bases and J dropped 6; count of bases not matched to a gene: 17. This CDR3 comprises 18 residues. Per germline, CDR1 MGHDK and CDR2 SYGVNS. The CDR3 is CASSGISGTGIVSGELFF. Written as DNA, the CDR3 is TGTGCCAGCAGCGGAATTTCGGGGACAGGGATTGTTTCCGGGGAGCTGTTTTTT.

CDR3 bases: TGCAGCGCCGGACCTACTAGAGCAGATACGCAGTATTTT. Its protein product is CSAGPTRADTQYF. The chain couples TRBV29-1 to TRBJ2-3; tentative D call: TRBD2 (5 bases). The germline V and J ends were trimmed by 7 bases and 4 bases, with 15 bases remaining between them. The germline V gene has CDR1 SQVTM and CDR2 ANQGSEA. The CDR3 length is 13 residues.

This clonotype has just a few counts. V is TRBV5-1 and J is TRBJ2-3; no firm D call. The germline V gene encodes CDR1 SGHRS and CDR2 YFSETQ. V was trimmed by 6 bases and J by 0 bases, leaving 11 bases between them. This CDR3 region has 14 residues. CDR3 residues: CASTPQSSTDTQYF. CDR3 nucleotides: TGCGCCAGCACCCCCCAAAGTAGCACAGATACGCAGTATTTT. The entire variable domain, with the rest obtained from reference TRBV5-1 and TRBJ2-3, is as follows: KAGVTQTPRYLIKTRGQQVTLSCSPISGHRSVSWYQQTPGQGLQFLFEYFSETQRNKGNFPGRFSGRQFSNSRSEMNVSTLELGDSALYLCASTPQSSTDTQYFGPGTRLTVL.

This clonotype was observed at least ten times. V usage is TRBV10-2 and J usage is TRBJ2-7, with D perhaps TRBD1 (5 bases). Trimming took 3 bases from V and 6 from J, leaving 12 bases between them. This CDR3 has 13 residues. The germline gives CDR1 WSHSY, CDR2 SAAADI. The CDR3, as DNA: TGCGCCAGCAGTGACCCAGGGTCGGGCGAGCAGTACTTC. As protein: CASSDPGSGEQYF.